This T cell receptor (beta chain) derives from a study of OX40 agonist ivuxolimab in advanced cancers. Turning to the study itself: Antecedent anti-PD-1, anti-PD-L1 or anti-CTLA-4 therapy was permissible, with roughly 40% having received some.

Using immunoSEQ multiplex PCR, the repertoire was profiled, and TCRdb retains in-frame clones only, with some absent. The table shows about 86,000 clones, with roughly nine tenths occurring only once. Autoimmune disease history or systemic immunosuppression barred patients. Notes on this clone: Its antigen remains unknown.

The CDR3 extends over 15 amino acids. V was cut by 0 bases and J by 9 bases, with 17 bases left in between. Germline V gene data show CDR1 as SGHNT and CDR2 as YYREEE (reference sequence). Study-level findings and limits: Some patients who did not respond also had low normalized T-cell clonal expansion. More expanded clones were found, on average, in CD8+ than in CD4+ T cells.

The J gene is TRBJ2-3, the V gene TRBV5-4; perhaps TRBD1 as D (6 bases). The TCR comes from an adult with an advanced solid tumor such as melanoma, head and neck, liver or kidney cancer. The sequencing here drew on CD4+ or CD8+ T cells sorted from blood, taken in a trial of the OX40 agonist ivuxolimab. CDR3 sequence (DNA): TGTGCCAGCAGCTTGGTCGACAGGACCGCGGGCACGCAGTATTTT. As protein: CASSLVDRTAGTQYF.